The entry that follows covers one TCR beta chain sequence. The antigen remains undetermined. The sample originates from a study of shared clonotypes between healthy human individuals. The V and J ends lost 8 bases and 6 bases, in that order; junction bases with no gene match: 7. The CDR3 is 14 residues long. In the naive CD8 group, cells lacked CD45RO and were positively selected for CCR7, so terminally differentiated effector memory CD45RA+ cells were left out. Study donors comprised healthy, HIV-negative adults devoid of recent acute infection or vaccination. The repertoire was sequenced with immunoSEQ multiplex PCR; TCRdb's copy has only in-frame clones and lacks some. Of millions of clones listed, approximately 94% are singletons. Study results and limitations: When compared with the clonotypes that were shared by all four sorted-subset donors, the non-shared clonotypes turned out to have lower generation probabilities.

Sequenced input: naive CD8+ T cells from PBMCs. The J gene is TRBJ2-2, the V gene TRBV5-3; TRBD2 matches at 10 bases. Being an ORF, TRBV5-3 has a function that is uncertain. The receptor's source is a man between 18 and 35 years old in good health. Some clones in this sample may be carry-over from other donors' samples. The CDR3 reads CASSSGSCPGELFF. The CDR3 nucleotides read TGTGCCAGTTCTAGCGGGAGCTGCCCCGGGGAGCTGTTTTTT.